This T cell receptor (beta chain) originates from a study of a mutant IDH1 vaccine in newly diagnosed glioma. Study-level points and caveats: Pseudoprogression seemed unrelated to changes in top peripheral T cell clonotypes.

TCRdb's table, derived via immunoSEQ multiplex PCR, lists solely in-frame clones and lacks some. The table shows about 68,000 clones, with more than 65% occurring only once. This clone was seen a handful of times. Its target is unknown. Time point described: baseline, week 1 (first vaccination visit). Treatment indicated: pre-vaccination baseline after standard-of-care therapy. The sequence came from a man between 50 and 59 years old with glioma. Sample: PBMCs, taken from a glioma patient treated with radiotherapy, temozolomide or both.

CDR3 coding DNA: TGCGCCAGCAGTCGGGACAGGGCCTCTAATGAAAAACTGTTTTTT. It specifies CASSRDRASNEKLFF. J is TRBJ1-4 and V is TRBV10-2; the match to TRBD1 covers 9 bases. CDR3 size: 15 residues. V lost 5 bases, J lost 3 bases, and 4 bases stayed unmatched. Germline V gene lookup returns CDR1 WSHSY and CDR2 SAAADI.